This TCR beta chain was sequenced for a study of T cell responses to AZD1222 COVID-19 vaccine. Overall study results and limits: Reportedly, close to half of spike-specific TCRs are directed against unmutated variant regions. The peak T cell response came first, and repertoires were sampled only after it. Spike-specific TCR depth and breadth grew after two AZD1222 doses.

This table comes from immunoSEQ multiplex PCR, and its TCRdb copy is limited to in-frame clones, with some not included. Of some 69,000 clones in the sample, 75% to 90% were seen once. Concerning this clone: The antigen remains unidentified.

Second doses at about 4 or about 12 weeks were pooled. The TCR was taken from an adult who received the AZD1222 COVID-19 vaccine. The material sequenced was peripheral blood, taken 28 days after the second AZD1222 dose.

CDR3 loop: CASSFGFNGEAFF. Here the CDR3 DNA reads TGTGCCAGCAGCTTTGGGTTTAATGGTGAAGCTTTCTTT. The chain is built from TRBV7-9 and TRBJ1-1; D is undetermined. The CDR3 runs 13 residues. Germline V gives CDR1 SEHNR, CDR2 FQNEAQ (reference sequence). Trimming took off 3 bases at V and 7 bases at J, with 12 bases between the two ends.